The 22 T cell receptor beta chains presented below share a single source sample, sequenced in a study of blood T cell repertoires in COVID-19. Generated by immunoSEQ multiplex PCR, the TCRdb table keeps only in-frame clones and is missing some. This sample yields about 180,000 clones, of which approximately 83% are seen a single time; around 3% belongs to the top ten. The sample consisted of peripheral blood. The receptors come from a man between 60 and 75 years old with acute or convalescent COVID-19.

CDR3 in DNA: TGTGCCATCAGTGAGCCCCGGACTTGGGAGGACACCGGGGAGCTGTTTTTT. Its translation: CAISEPRTWEDTGELFF. The chain links TRBV10-3 to TRBJ2-2, with D possibly being TRBD2 (6 bases). The CDR3 has 17 residues. Germline loops: CDR1 ENHRY, CDR2 SYGVKD. Trimming cost V 2 bases and J 3 bases, with 16 bases left between them.

V usage is TRBV5-1 and J usage is TRBJ2-2; 8 positions agree with TRBD1. The CDR3 runs 18 residues. V trimming: 4 bases; J trimming: 4 bases; junction bases outside the gene matches: 15. Germline CDR1 SGHRS, CDR2 YFSETQ. As DNA, the CDR3 is TGCGCCAGCAGCCCACGTTTACAGGGGGACGGGGGCACCGGGGAGCTGTTTTTT. It is translated as CASSPRLQGDGGTGELFF.

The chain links TRBV6-5 to TRBJ2-7, with 10 bases aligning to TRBD2. This CDR3 contains 14 residues. The germline CDR1 and CDR2 sequences are MNHEY and SVGAGI. Germline trimming cut 6 bases from V and 4 bases from J; bases unmatched to any gene: 6. The CDR3 protein is CASSLAGEGYEQYF. The CDR3 DNA sequence: TGTGCCAGCAGCCTAGCGGGAGAAGGTTACGAGCAGTACTTC.

In the case of this clone: Its ends do not fully match the called genes, so a read error is possible. The chain has TRBV7-7 and TRBJ2-1, with TRBD2 matching 9 bases. The CDR3 has 16 amino acids. Germline V gene lookup returns CDR1 SSHAT and CDR2 FNYEAQ (reference sequence). CDR3 sequence reads: CASSSKVGLALNEQFF. The DNA for the CDR3 is TGTGCTAGCAGCTCCAAAGTGGGACTAGCCCTTAATGAGCAGTTCTTC.

The J gene is TRBJ1-1, the V gene TRBV18; no firm D call. This CDR3 is 12 amino acids long. The V end was cut by 6 bases, the J end by 6 bases, with 11 bases between. Germline loops: CDR1 KGHSH, CDR2 LQKENI. The CDR3 bases are TGTGCCAGCTCCAGTCCCCGGGCTGAAGCTTTCTTT. This translates into CASSSPRAEAFF.

The chain couples TRBV7-2 to TRBJ2-7; tentative D call: TRBD2 (6 bases). With 2 bases removed from V and 0 bases from J, the gap between germline ends came to 11 bases. Per germline, CDR1 SGHTA and CDR2 FQGNSA. The CDR3 is 15 amino acids. CDR3 sequence reads: CASSLLATVSYEQYF. The CDR3 DNA is TGTGCCAGCAGCTTACTAGCGACAGTCTCCTACGAGCAGTACTTC.

The chain has TRBV30 and TRBJ2-2; the match to TRBD2 covers 9 bases. Per germline, CDR1 GTSNPN and CDR2 SVGIG (reference sequence). V was clipped by 1 base and J by 2 bases; unmatched bases: 5. The length of the CDR3 is 16 residues. The CDR3 DNA is TGTGCCTGGAGTGGGGTAGCGGGAGCTAACACCGGGGAGCTGTTTTTT. As protein: CAWSGVAGANTGELFF.

In its sample, this clone was seen once. The chain carries TRBV7-9 and TRBJ2-3; tentatively, D is TRBD1 (6 bases). This CDR3 region has 13 residues. Germline V CDR1 and CDR2: SEHNR, FQNEAQ (reference sequence). V was cut by 1 base and J by 6 bases, with 8 bases left in between. The chain's CDR3 is CASSLGGRDTQYF. In nucleotides, the CDR3 is TGTGCCAGCAGCTTAGGGGGGCGGGATACGCAGTATTTT.

The chain links TRBV7-2 to TRBJ1-1, with no clear D. The CDR3 covers 13 residues. V was shortened by 1 base and J by 5 bases, with 8 bases between the two germline ends. CDR1 and CDR2 (germline): SGHTA, FQGNSA. The CDR3 is CASSLEQHTEAFF. The CDR3 nucleotides are TGTGCCAGCAGCTTAGAACAACATACTGAAGCTTTCTTT.

J is TRBJ2-6 and V is TRBV18; weak D call: TRBD2 (6 bases). The CDR3 contains 16 residues. V lost 0 bases to trimming and J lost 1 base, with 7 bases between them. The germline V gene encodes CDR1 KGHSH and CDR2 LQKENI. The CDR3 DNA reads TGTGCCAGCTCACCACCGGGGGGATCTGGGGCCAACGTCCTGACTTTC. As protein: CASSPPGGSGANVLTF.

The chain employs TRBV10-3 and TRBJ1-3, with 7 bases aligning to TRBD1. The CDR3 has 15 amino acids. Germline values: CDR1 ENHRY, CDR2 SYGVKD. V dropped 3 bases and J dropped 0; count of bases not matched to a gene: 2. The CDR3 loop is CAISDRDSSGNTIYF. The CDR3 coding sequence is TGTGCCATCAGTGACCGGGACAGCTCTGGAAACACCATATATTTT.

This clone has just one count. The chain carries TRBV27 and TRBJ2-2, with 8 bases identical to TRBD2. The germline V gene has CDR1 MNHEY and CDR2 SMNVEV (reference sequence). Germline trimming cut 5 bases from V and 3 bases from J; bases unmatched to any gene: 5. This CDR3 region has 15 residues. CDR3 bases: TGTGCCAGCAGTCATGGGACTAGGGACACCGGGGAGCTGTTTTTT. The encoded protein is CASSHGTRDTGELFF.

Turning to this clone: Relative to the germline gene, one junction end is altered; a read error may explain this. The J gene is TRBJ2-5, the V gene TRBV7-7; D unresolved. Germline CDR1 and CDR2: SSHAT and FNYEAQ (reference sequence). CDR3 length: 14 amino acids. The CDR3 sequence is CASSLGPNQETQYF. The CDR3 nucleotides read TGTGCTAGCAGCTTAGGGCCGAACCAAGAGACCCAGTACTTC.

V and J are TRBV6-5 and TRBJ1-5, with TRBD1 identical over 9 bases. The CDR3 is made up of 15 amino acids. J lost 2 bases, V lost 5 bases, and 4 bases had no gene match. In germline, CDR1 is MNHEY, CDR2 SVGAGI. The DNA of the CDR3 is TGTGCCAGCAGTCCTCGGACAGGGGGCAATCAGCCCCAGCATTTT. Translation gives CASSPRTGGNQPQHF.

V and J are TRBV30 and TRBJ2-3; D is uncertain. V was shortened by 5 bases and J by 5 bases, with 8 bases between the two germline ends. CDR1 and CDR2 from the germline V gene are GTSNPN and SVGIG (reference sequence). The CDR3 covers 11 residues. The CDR3 sequence: CAWEEQDTQYF. The CDR3 DNA reads TGTGCCTGGGAGGAGCAAGATACGCAGTATTTT.

This clone occurred once. The genes are TRBV18 and TRBJ2-1, with 9 bases lining up with TRBD2. The CDR3 runs 14 residues. J gave up 10 bases and V 2 bases, and 6 bases lay outside the gene matches. Germline loops: CDR1 KGHSH, CDR2 LQKENI. The CDR3 reads CASSPEAGGREQFF. CDR3 DNA: TGTGCCAGCTCACCAGAGGCGGGGGGGAGAGAGCAGTTCTTC.

CDR3 bases: TGTGCCAGCAGCCCGCTGACTAGAGGGTTGGCAGATACGCAGTATTTT. Translating it yields CASSPLTRGLADTQYF. The chain employs TRBV7-9 and TRBJ2-3; tentatively, D is TRBD2 (6 bases). The CDR3 runs 16 residues. Per germline, CDR1 SEHNR and CDR2 FQNEAQ (reference sequence). V gave up 5 bases and J gave up 4 bases, with 19 bases separating them.

The chain links TRBV7-2 to TRBJ2-3; a weak D match, TRBD2 (6 bases). Trimming took off 6 bases at V and 0 bases at J, with 16 bases between the two ends. This CDR3 has 16 residues. In germline, CDR1 is SGHTA, CDR2 FQGNSA. The CDR3 sequence: CASRYTGTSSTDTQYF. The CDR3 DNA is TGTGCCAGCAGGTACACGGGGACTTCTAGCACAGATACGCAGTATTTT.

The chain is built from TRBV6-5 and TRBJ1-3; unclear D gene. The CDR3 covers 16 residues. Germline values: CDR1 MNHEY, CDR2 SVGAGI. Trimming shortened V by 0 bases and J by 0 bases, and 9 bases separated the two germline ends. The CDR3 loop is CASSYSSRGSGNTIYF. CDR3 sequence (DNA): TGTGCCAGCAGTTACTCATCCCGGGGCTCTGGAAACACCATATATTTT.

CDR3 DNA sequence: TGTGCCAGTAGTATCCGACGGGAGAACACTGAAGCTTTCTTT. Its protein product is CASSIRRENTEAFF. This chain uses TRBV19 with TRBJ1-1; D call uncertain. V lost 3 bases, J lost 1 base, and 9 bases lay in between. CDR1 and CDR2 from the germline V gene are LNHDA and SQIVND (reference sequence). The CDR3 runs 14 residues.

The CDR3, as DNA: TGTGCCAGCATGCGAGGTTCAGGGGGCATTAATTCACCCCTCCACTTT. Its translation: CASMRGSGGINSPLHF. This chain links TRBV5-6 with TRBJ1-6; 8 nucleotides line up with TRBD1. Trimming removed 6 bases from V and 6 bases from J; junction bases left unmatched: 11. Germline V CDR1 and CDR2: SGHDT, YYEEEE. This CDR3 has 16 residues.

The rearrangement joins TRBV6-5 to TRBJ2-7; a possible D gene is TRBD2 (5 bases). Trimming cost V 7 bases and J 3 bases, with 19 bases left between them. CDR1 is MNHEY, CDR2 SVGAGI, per germline. The CDR3 length is 15 residues. For the CDR3, the DNA is TGTGCCAGCACCGGGGTCCTCGAGGGCTTCTACGAGCAGTACTTC. Amino acids: CASTGVLEGFYEQYF.